Described below is a single TCR beta chain sequence and its context. Its antigen is not known. These data are taken from a study of shared clonotypes between healthy human individuals. Study overall: Donors had three CD4 naive, three CD4 memory, two CD8 naive and one CD8 memory plate apiece. Study-wide findings and caveats: A generally larger estimated richness was seen in naive subsets than in memory subsets.

Participating donors were healthy, HIV-negative adults free of recent acute infections or vaccinations. This CDR3 spans 17 amino acids. Germline CDR1 reads MNHNS; CDR2 reads SASEGT. V was cut by 1 base and J by 2 bases, with 17 bases left in between. Sequencing used immunoSEQ multiplex PCR; TCRdb keeps in-frame clones, though not all of them. The profile shows 550,000 to 850,000 clones, under 80% of them singletons. Material: memory CD4+ T cells sorted from blood. Documented subset: CD45RA-negative fraction. V usage is TRBV6-1 and J usage is TRBJ2-5; the D gene is possibly TRBD1 (7 bases). The TCR was taken from a woman in her thirties in good health. The CDR3 nucleotides read TGTGCCAGCAGTGAAGTGGGCGCAGGGGGGACACAAGAGACCCAGTACTTC. Translating it yields CASSEVGAGGTQETQYF.